This TCR beta chain was sequenced for a study of blood T cell repertoires in COVID-19. As for the study in general: Sites across the United States, Italy and Spain contributed samples from acute and convalescent COVID-19. From T cells, B-cell-depleted T cells, or PBMCs came the material, which was cDNA or gDNA.

Original handling: Quantification of nucleated cells was approximated via reference gene primer amplification. Measured with immunoSEQ multiplex PCR; TCRdb has only the in-frame clones, and not every one. The DNA was the basis for D and trimming; V, J and clone size are from that table. The table records around 130,000 clones, less than 90% of them present only once. The germline gives CDR1 SEHNR, CDR2 FQNEAQ (reference sequence). The CDR3 spans 15 residues. The V end was cut by 2 bases, the J end by 1 base, with 12 bases between. The V call is TRBV7-9, the J call TRBJ2-7, with D tentatively TRBD1 (5 bases). The source is a man in his fifties or sixties with acute or convalescent COVID-19. The specimen sequenced was peripheral blood. The CDR3 here is CASSLYQGGSYEQYF. The CDR3 DNA reads as TGTGCCAGCAGCTTATATCAGGGTGGGTCCTACGAGCAGTACTTC.